Sequencing of this T cell receptor beta chain was carried out in a study of shared clonotypes between healthy human individuals. Donors included only healthy HIV-negative adults lacking recent acute infections or vaccinations. The germline gives CDR1 SGHRS, CDR2 YFSETQ. V gave up 4 bases and J gave up 0 bases; unmatched junction bases: 11. This CDR3 has 18 residues. TCRdb's table, derived via immunoSEQ multiplex PCR, lists solely in-frame clones and lacks some. The sample shows millions of clones, over 85% of them seen only once. The sample comprised naive CD4+ T cells sorted from blood. Documented subset: CD45RA+ positively selected. The rearrangement links TRBV5-1 to TRBJ2-4; TRBD1 agrees at 9 bases. This receptor was identified in a man younger than 35 in good health. The chain's CDR3 is CASSVGQGNILAKNIQYF. CDR3 nucleotides: TGCGCCAGCAGCGTCGGACAGGGGAACATCTTAGCCAAAAACATTCAGTACTTC.